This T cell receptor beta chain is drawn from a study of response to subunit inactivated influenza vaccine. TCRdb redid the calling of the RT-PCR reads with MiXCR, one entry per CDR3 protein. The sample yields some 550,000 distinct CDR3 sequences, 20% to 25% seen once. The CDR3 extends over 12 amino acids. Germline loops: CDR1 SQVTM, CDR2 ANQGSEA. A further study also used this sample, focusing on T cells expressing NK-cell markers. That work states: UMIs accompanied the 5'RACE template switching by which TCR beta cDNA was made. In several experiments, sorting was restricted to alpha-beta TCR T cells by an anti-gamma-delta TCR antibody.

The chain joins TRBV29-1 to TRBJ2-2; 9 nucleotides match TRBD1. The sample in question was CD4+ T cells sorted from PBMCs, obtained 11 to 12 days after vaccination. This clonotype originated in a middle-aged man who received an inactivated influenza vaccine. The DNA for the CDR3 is TGCAGTGGAGGGACAGGGACCGGGGAGCTGTTTTTT. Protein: CSGGTGTGELFF.